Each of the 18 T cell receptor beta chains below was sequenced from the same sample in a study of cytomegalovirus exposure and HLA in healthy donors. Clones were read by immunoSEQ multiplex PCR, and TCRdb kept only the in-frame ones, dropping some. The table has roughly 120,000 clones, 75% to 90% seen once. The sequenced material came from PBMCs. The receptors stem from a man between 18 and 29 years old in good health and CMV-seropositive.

The CDR3 DNA follows: TGCGCCAGCAGCGAGGGACAGAGCAATCAGCCCCAGCATTTT. Translation: CASSEGQSNQPQHF. The chain carries TRBV5-1 and TRBJ1-5; 7 nucleotides match TRBD1. The CDR3 loop spans 14 amino acids. V shed 4 bases and J 1 base; nucleotides not matched to a gene: 2. CDR1 and CDR2 from the germline V gene are SGHRS and YFSETQ. The full variable domain, its missing parts supplied by reference TRBV5-1 and TRBJ1-5, is KAGVTQTPRYLIKTRGQQVTLSCSPISGHRSVSWYQQTPGQGLQFLFEYFSETQRNKGNFPGRFSGRQFSNSRSEMNVSTLELGDSALYLCASSEGQSNQPQHFGDGTRLSIL.

The chain's CDR3 is CASSPDTSLTDTQYF. CDR3 nucleotide sequence: TGTGCCAGCAGCCCGGACACCAGTCTCACAGATACGCAGTATTTT. This chain links TRBV14 with TRBJ2-3; weak D call: TRBD1 (5 bases). CDR1 and CDR2 (germline): SGHDN, FVKESK. The CDR3 is made up of 15 amino acids. Trimming pared 4 bases from V and 2 bases from J, leaving 13 bases between.

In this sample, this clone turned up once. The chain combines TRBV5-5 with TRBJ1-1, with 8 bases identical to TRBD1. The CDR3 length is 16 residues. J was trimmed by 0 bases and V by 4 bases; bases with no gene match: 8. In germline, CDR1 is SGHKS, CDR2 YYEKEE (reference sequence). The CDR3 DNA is TGTGCCAGCAGCCCTAGGACAGGGAGGATGAACACTGAAGCTTTCTTT. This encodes CASSPRTGRMNTEAFF.

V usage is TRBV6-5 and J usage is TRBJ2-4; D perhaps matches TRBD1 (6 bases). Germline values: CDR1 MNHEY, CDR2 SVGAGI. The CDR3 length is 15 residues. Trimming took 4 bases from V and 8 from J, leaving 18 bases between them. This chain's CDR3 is CASSSAGAARDIQYF. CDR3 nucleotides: TGTGCCAGCAGTTCGGCAGGGGCCGCGAGAGACATTCAGTACTTC.

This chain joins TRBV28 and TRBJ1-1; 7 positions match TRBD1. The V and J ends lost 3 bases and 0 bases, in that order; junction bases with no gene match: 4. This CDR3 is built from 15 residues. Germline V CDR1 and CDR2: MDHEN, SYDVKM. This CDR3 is CASSFWDSLNTEAFF. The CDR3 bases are TGTGCCAGCAGTTTTTGGGACAGTTTGAACACTGAAGCTTTCTTT.

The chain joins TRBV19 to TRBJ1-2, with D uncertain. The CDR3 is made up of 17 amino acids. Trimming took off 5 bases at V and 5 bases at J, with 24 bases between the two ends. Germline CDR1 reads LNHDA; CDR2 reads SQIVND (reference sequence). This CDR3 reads CASSVLSSAGGLYGYTF. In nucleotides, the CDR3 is TGTGCCAGTAGTGTCCTTTCGTCGGCAGGAGGTCTTTATGGCTACACCTTC.

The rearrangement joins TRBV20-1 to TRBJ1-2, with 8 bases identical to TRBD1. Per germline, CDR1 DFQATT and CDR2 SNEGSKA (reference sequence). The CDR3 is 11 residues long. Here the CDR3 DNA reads TGCAGCCCGGACAGGGAGTTTGGCTACACCTTC. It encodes CSPDREFGYTF.

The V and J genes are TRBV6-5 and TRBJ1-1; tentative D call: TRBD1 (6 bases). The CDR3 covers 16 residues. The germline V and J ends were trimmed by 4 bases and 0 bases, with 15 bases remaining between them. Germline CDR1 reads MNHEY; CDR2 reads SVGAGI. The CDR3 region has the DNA TGTGCCAGCAGTTTCAAACCGGGACAACTGAACACTGAAGCTTTCTTT. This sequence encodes CASSFKPGQLNTEAFF.

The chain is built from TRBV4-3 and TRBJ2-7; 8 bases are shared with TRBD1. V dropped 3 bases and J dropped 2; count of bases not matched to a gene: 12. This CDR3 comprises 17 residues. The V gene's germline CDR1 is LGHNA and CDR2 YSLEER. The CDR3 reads CASSQVGPGQETYEQYF. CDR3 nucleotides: TGCGCCAGCAGCCAGGTCGGTCCGGGACAGGAAACCTACGAGCAGTACTTC.

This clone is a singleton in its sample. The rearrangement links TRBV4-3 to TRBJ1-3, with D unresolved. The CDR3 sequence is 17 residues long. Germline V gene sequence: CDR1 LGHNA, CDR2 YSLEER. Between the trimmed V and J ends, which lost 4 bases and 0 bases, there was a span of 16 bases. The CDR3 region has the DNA TGCGCCAGCAGCCCCTATGATCCCAACTACTCTGGAAACACCATATATTTT. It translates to CASSPYDPNYSGNTIYF.

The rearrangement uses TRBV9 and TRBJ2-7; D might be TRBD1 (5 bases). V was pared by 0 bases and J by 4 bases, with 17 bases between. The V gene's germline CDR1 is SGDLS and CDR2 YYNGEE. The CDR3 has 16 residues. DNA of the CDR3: TGTGCCAGCAGCGTAGGACAAGGGGCAGCCGGTTACGAGCAGTACTTC. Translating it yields CASSVGQGAAGYEQYF.

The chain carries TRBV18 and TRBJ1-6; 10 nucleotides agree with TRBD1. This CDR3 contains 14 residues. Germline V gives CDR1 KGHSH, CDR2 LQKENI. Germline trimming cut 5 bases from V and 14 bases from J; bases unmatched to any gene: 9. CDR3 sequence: CASSSGTGEPTLHF. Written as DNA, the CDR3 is TGTGCCAGCTCATCCGGGACAGGGGAACCCACCCTCCACTTT.

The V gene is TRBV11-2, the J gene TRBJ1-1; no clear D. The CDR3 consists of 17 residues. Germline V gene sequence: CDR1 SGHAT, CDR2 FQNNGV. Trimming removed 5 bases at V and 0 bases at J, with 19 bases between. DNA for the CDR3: TGTGCCAGCAGCCAATATACCCTTGAGGAGATGAACACTGAAGCTTTCTTT. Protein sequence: CASSQYTLEEMNTEAFF.

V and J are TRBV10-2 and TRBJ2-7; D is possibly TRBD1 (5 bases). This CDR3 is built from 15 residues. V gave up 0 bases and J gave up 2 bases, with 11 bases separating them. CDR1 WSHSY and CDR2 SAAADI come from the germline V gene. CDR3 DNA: TGCGCCAGCAGTGAGTCAGGGGCACGTACCTACGAGCAGTACTTC. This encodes CASSESGARTYEQYF.

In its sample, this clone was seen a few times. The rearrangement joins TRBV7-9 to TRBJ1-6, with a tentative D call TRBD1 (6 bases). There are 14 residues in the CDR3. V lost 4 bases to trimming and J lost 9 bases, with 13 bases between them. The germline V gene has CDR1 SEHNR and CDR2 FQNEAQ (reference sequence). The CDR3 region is CASSSSQGISPLHF. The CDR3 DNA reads TGTGCCAGCAGCTCGAGTCAGGGGATTTCACCCCTCCACTTT. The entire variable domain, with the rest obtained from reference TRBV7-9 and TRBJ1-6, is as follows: DTGVSQNPRHKITKRGQNVTFRCDPISEHNRLYWYRQTLGQGPEFLTYFQNEAQLEKSRLLSDRFSAERPKGSFSTLEIQRTEQGDSAMYLCASSSSQGISPLHFGNGTRLTVT.

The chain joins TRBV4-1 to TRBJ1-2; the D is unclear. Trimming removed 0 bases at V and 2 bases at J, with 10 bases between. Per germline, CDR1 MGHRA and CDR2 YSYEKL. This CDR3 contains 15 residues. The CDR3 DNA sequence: TGCGCCAGCAGCCAAGACCGGCGGATAAACTATGGCTACACCTTC. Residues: CASSQDRRINYGYTF.

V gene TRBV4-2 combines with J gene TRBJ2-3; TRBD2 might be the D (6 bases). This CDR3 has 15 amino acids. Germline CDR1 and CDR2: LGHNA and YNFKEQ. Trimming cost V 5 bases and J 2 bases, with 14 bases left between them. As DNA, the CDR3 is TGTGCCAGCAGCTCCCGGGACTCCGACACAGATACGCAGTATTTT. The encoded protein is CASSSRDSDTDTQYF.

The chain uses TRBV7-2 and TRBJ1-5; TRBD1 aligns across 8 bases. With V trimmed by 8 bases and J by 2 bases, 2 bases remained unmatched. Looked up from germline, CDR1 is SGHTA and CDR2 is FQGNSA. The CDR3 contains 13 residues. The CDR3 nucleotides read TGTGCCAGCGGACAGGGTGGCAATCAGCCCCAGCATTTT. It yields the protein CASGQGGNQPQHF.